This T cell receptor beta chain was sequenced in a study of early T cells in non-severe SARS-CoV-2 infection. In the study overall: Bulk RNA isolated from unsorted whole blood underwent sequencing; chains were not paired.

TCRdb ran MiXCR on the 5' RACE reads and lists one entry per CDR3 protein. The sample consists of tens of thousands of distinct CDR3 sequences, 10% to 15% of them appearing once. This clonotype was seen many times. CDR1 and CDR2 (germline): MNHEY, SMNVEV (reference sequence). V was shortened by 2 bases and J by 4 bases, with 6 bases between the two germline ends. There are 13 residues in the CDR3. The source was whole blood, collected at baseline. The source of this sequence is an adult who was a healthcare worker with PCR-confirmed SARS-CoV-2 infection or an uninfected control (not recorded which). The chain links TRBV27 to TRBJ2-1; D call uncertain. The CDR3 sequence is CASSLVHYNEQFF. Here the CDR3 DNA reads TGTGCCAGCAGTTTAGTACATTACAATGAGCAGTTCTTC.